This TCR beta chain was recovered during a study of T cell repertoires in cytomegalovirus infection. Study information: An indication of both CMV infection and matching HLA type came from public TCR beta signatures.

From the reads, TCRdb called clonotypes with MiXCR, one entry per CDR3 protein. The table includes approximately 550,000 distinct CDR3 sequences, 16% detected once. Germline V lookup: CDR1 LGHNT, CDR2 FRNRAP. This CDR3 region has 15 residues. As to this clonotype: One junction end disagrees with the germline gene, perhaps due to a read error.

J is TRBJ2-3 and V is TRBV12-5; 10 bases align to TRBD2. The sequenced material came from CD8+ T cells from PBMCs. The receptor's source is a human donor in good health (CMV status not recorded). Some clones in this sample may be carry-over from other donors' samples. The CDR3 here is CASLLAGDRTDTQCF. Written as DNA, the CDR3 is TGTGCTAGTCTTCTAGCGGGGGACCGCACAGATACTCAGTGTTTT.